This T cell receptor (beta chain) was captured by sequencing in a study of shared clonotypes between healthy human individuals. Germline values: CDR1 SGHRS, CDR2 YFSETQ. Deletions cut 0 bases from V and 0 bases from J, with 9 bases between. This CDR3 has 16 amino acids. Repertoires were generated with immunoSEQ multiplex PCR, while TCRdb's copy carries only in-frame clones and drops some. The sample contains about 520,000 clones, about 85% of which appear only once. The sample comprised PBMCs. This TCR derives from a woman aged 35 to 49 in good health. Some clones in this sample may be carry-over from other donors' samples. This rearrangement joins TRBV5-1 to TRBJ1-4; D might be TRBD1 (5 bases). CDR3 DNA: TGCGCCAGCAGCTTGGGGGGCTCGGCAACTAATGAAAAACTGTTTTTT. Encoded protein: CASSLGGSATNEKLFF.